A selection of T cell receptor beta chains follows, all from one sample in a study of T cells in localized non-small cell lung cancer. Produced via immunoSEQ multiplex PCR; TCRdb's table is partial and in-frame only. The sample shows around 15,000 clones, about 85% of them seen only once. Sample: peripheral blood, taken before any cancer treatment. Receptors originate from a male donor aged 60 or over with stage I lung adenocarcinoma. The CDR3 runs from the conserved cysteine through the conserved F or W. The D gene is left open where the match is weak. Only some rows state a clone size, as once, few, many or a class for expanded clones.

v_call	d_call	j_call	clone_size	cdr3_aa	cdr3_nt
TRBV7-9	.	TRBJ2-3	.	CASSRAVADTQYF	TGTGCCAGCAGCCGAGCGGTGGCAGATACGCAGTATTTT
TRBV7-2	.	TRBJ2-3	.	CASSPNDAGISDTQYF	TGTGCCAGCAGCCCGAATGACGCCGGAATTTCAGATACGCAGTATTTT
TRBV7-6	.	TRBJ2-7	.	CASSPGTQNEQYF	TGTGCCAGCAGCCCTGGGACTCAAAACGAGCAGTACTTC
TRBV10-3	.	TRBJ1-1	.	CAISPKNTEAFF	TGTGCCATCAGCCCAAAGAACACTGAAGCTTTCTTT
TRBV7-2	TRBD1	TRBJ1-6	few	CASTPFVGQSLSPLHF	TGTGCCAGCACCCCATTCGTGGGACAGAGCCTTTCACCCCTCCACTTT
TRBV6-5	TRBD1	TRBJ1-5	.	CASSPSGGGHQPQHF	TGTGCCAGCAGTCCTTCAGGGGGGGGCCACCAGCCCCAGCATTTT
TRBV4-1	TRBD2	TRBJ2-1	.	CASSPSGGGALVEQFF	TGCGCCAGCAGCCCCTCGGGCGGGGGGGCCTTGGTTGAGCAGTTCTTC
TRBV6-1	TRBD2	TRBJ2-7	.	CASIPLGGAYEQYF	TGTGCCAGCATTCCTTTGGGAGGGGCCTACGAGCAGTACTTC
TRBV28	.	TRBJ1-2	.	CASSLDYGYTF	TGTGCCAGCAGTTTAGACTATGGCTACACCTTC
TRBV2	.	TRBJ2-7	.	CASSAQGSSYEQYF	TGTGCCAGCAGTGCGCAGGGGAGCTCCTACGAGCAGTACTTC
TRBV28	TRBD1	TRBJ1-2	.	CASSFTLDRGLTYGYTF	TGTGCCAGCAGTTTCACCCTTGACAGGGGGCTTACCTATGGCTACACCTTC
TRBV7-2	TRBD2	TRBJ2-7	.	CASSLGTSGSYEQYF	TGTGCCAGCAGCTTGGGGACTAGCGGGTCCTACGAGCAGTACTTC
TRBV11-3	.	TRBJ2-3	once	CASSLSGATDTQYF	TGTGCCAGCAGCCTCTCAGGTGCCACAGATACGCAGTATTTT
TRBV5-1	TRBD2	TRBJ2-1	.	CASSLGGANEQFF	TGCGCCAGCAGCCTCGGGGGGGCGAATGAGCAGTTCTTC
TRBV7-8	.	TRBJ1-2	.	CASSLSGQPNYGYTF	TGTGCCAGCAGCTTAAGTGGGCAACCTAACTATGGCTACACCTTC
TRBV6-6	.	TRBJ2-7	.	CASSYSNHRRVHEQYF	TGTGCCAGCAGTTACTCGAACCACAGGCGGGTCCACGAGCAGTACTTC
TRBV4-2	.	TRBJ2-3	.	CASSQVARGGLASTDTQYF	TGTGCCAGCAGCCAAGTGGCGCGAGGGGGGCTAGCCTCCACAGATACGCAGTATTTT
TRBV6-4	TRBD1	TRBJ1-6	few	CASRTGDGSPLHF	TGTGCCAGCCGTACAGGGGATGGGTCACCCCTCCACTTT
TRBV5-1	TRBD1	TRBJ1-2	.	CASSRDSSSPGNYGYTF	TGCGCCAGCAGCCGGGACAGTTCCAGCCCTGGGAACTATGGCTACACCTTC
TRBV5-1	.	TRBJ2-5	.	CASSILGTSRETQYF	TGCGCCAGCAGCATATTGGGGACTTCTAGGGAGACCCAGTACTTC
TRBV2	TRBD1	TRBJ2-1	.	CASSDAGGAYNEQFF	TGTGCCAGCAGTGATGCAGGGGGCGCCTACAATGAGCAGTTCTTC
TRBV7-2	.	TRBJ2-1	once	CASSLNPTRIDRPNEQFF	TGTGCCAGCAGCTTAAACCCGACTCGGATAGACAGACCCAATGAGCAGTTCTTC
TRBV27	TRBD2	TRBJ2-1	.	CASSRTSGNNEQFF	TGTGCCAGCAGCCGGACTAGCGGGAACAATGAGCAGTTCTTC
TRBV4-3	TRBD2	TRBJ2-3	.	CASSQASGLPTDTQYF	TGCGCCAGCAGCCAAGCTAGCGGCTTACCCACAGATACGCAGTATTTT
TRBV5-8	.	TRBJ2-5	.	CASSSQETQYF	TGTGCCAGCAGCAGCCAAGAGACCCAGTACTTC
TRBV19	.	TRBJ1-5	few	CASSPPGELGNQPQHF	TGTGCCAGTAGTCCGCCCGGGGAGTTGGGCAATCAGCCCCAGCATTTT
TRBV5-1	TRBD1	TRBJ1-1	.	CASSLGRGSGGVLNTEAFF	TGCGCCAGCAGCTTGGGAAGAGGGTCAGGGGGCGTTTTGAACACTGAAGCTTTCTTT
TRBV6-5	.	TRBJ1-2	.	CASSYSIPLDNGYTF	TGTGCCAGCAGTTACTCCATTCCCCTGGACAATGGCTACACCTTC
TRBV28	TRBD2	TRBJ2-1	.	CASGEPGLEKNEQFF	TGTGCCAGCGGGGAGCCGGGACTAGAAAAAAATGAGCAGTTCTTC